One and the same sample provided the 4 T cell receptor beta chains below, sequenced in a study of T-cell reconstitution after alpha-beta-depleted transplantation in children. Library preparation (for TCRbeta) was performed with unique molecular identifiers. TCRdb used MiXCR to reprocess the PCR reads, holding one entry per CDR3 protein. The sample holds 700,000 to 950,000 distinct CDR3 sequences; roughly 15% are singletons and the top ten take roughly 4.8%. The sample was PBMCs, mostly from graft donor cells, taken 360 days after TCRalphabeta/CD19-depleted stem cell transplant. These receptors all come from a male patient younger than 18 who had a stem cell transplant for acute lymphoblastic leukemia, so the T cells may come from the graft donor.

The sample holds a few counts of this clonotype. The rearrangement uses TRBV29-1 and TRBJ2-7; no reliable D call. V was shortened by 1 base and J by 2 bases, with 6 bases between the two germline ends. This CDR3 has 12 residues. Germline-derived CDR1 and CDR2 are SQVTM and ANQGSEA. The CDR3, as DNA: TGCAGCGTTGAAGGAAAACCCTACGAGCAGTACTTC. This gives the protein CSVEGKPYEQYF.

The chain is built from TRBV19 and TRBJ2-7, with a weak D call TRBD1 (6 bases). V was cut by 5 bases and J by 2 bases, with 16 bases left in between. The germline V gene encodes CDR1 LNHDA and CDR2 SQIVND (reference sequence). This CDR3 has 15 amino acids. The CDR3 DNA follows: TGTGCCAGTAGTGGGAGACAGGACCAAGCCTACGAGCAGTACTTC. Translation gives CASSGRQDQAYEQYF.

CDR3 sequence reads: CASSEGTGYADTQYF. CDR3 nucleotides: TGTGCCAGCAGTGAAGGGACAGGGTATGCAGATACGCAGTATTTT. The chain joins TRBV6-4 to TRBJ2-3, with 9 bases matching TRBD1. Per germline, CDR1 MRHNA and CDR2 SNTAGT. V lost 3 bases, J lost 4 bases, and 5 bases stayed unmatched. The length of the CDR3 is 15 residues.

The chain couples TRBV20-1 to TRBJ1-6, with D unresolved. The V gene lost 5 bases and the J gene lost 7 bases, with 12 bases spanning the gap. This CDR3 has 13 amino acids. Germline-derived CDR1 and CDR2 are DFQATT and SNEGSKA (reference sequence). The CDR3 loop is CSARGILNSPLHF. DNA of the CDR3: TGCAGTGCTCGGGGAATATTAAATTCACCCCTCCACTTT.